The 25 T cell receptor beta chains reported below all come from one sample, sequenced in a study of T cells in Graves' hyperthyroidism and ophthalmopathy. Using RNA transcripts as the source, TCR beta CDR3 regions were amplified. Using the HTBI primer set, a first-round RT-PCR was run on the TCR CDR3. TCRdb independently ran MiXCR on the multiplex PCR reads; one entry per CDR3 protein. Seen here are approximately 720,000 distinct CDR3 sequences, 15% to 20% observed once, and the top ten hold approximately 15%. Material for sequencing was blood. The receptors stem from a woman aged 45 to 65 with Graves' hyperthyroidism that later progressed to Graves' ophthalmopathy.

This clonotype was found a few times. The rearrangement joins TRBV9 to TRBJ1-2; tentative D call: TRBD1 (6 bases). In germline, CDR1 is SGDLS, CDR2 YYNGEE. V dropped 0 bases and J dropped 6 bases, with 12 bases sitting between them. The CDR3 extends over 14 amino acids. The CDR3 sequence: CASSVGGGRDGYTF. CDR3 nucleotides: TGTGCCAGCAGCGTAGGTGGGGGCCGGGATGGCTACACCTTC. The entire variable domain, with the rest obtained from reference TRBV9 and TRBJ1-2, is as follows: DSGVTQTPKHLITATGQRVTLRCSPRSGDLSVYWYQQSLDQGLQFLIQYYNGEERAKGNILERFSAQQFPDLHSELNLSSLELGDSALYFCASSVGGGRDGYTFGSGTRLTVV.

The rearrangement links TRBV19 to TRBJ1-2, with TRBD1 as a possible D gene (6 bases). The CDR3 is 14 residues long. Germline loops: CDR1 LNHDA, CDR2 SQIVND (reference sequence). V lost 5 bases and J lost 5, with 15 bases in between. DNA for the CDR3: TGTGCCAGTAGTGGATCCGCAGGGGAATATGGCTACACCTTC. Protein sequence: CASSGSAGEYGYTF.

In its sample, this clonotype was seen a few times. This rearrangement joins TRBV19 to TRBJ1-5; D might be TRBD1 (5 bases). V was trimmed by 4 bases and J by 3 bases, leaving 13 bases between them. Germline CDR1 LNHDA, CDR2 SQIVND (reference sequence). The CDR3 sequence is 15 residues long. In DNA, the CDR3 is TGTGCCAGTAGTAAGGGGACCGGGGTCAATCAGCCCCAGCATTTT. Translated, it gives CASSKGTGVNQPQHF.

This clonotype showed up just a few times. The rearrangement links TRBV15 to TRBJ1-1; D possibly corresponds to TRBD1 (5 bases). Germline V lookup: CDR1 LNHNV, CDR2 YYDKDF (reference sequence). The germline V and J ends were trimmed by 4 bases and 3 bases, with 9 bases remaining between them. CDR3 size: 13 residues. The CDR3 sequence is CATSNNRYTEAFF. The CDR3, as DNA: TGTGCCACCAGCAATAACAGGTACACTGAAGCTTTCTTT.

This clonotype was recorded many times. This chain connects TRBV20-1 to TRBJ1-6, with D perhaps matching TRBD1 (5 bases). The CDR3 is 13 amino acids. Germline V gives CDR1 DFQATT, CDR2 SNEGSKA (reference sequence). Trimming left V 6 bases short and J 7 bases short, with 13 bases between. The chain's CDR3 is CSAPGVNNSPLHF. The DNA of the CDR3 is TGCAGTGCCCCGGGGGTAAACAATTCACCCCTCCACTTT.

The rearrangement links TRBV6-2 or TRBV6-3 to TRBJ2-7, with TRBD1 as a possible D gene (6 bases). Germline lookup yields CDR1 MNHEY and CDR2 SVGEGT. The V end was cut by 2 bases, the J end by 3 bases, with 14 bases between. This CDR3 spans 15 amino acids. DNA for the CDR3: TGTGCCAGCAGTTACCTAGACAGAGGGGGCTACGAGCAGTACTTC. Translated: CASSYLDRGGYEQYF.

This clonotype was seen a few times. The V and J genes are TRBV6-1 and TRBJ2-7; no clear D gene. Germline CDR1 and CDR2: MNHNS and SASEGT. This CDR3 is built from 13 residues. V was shortened by 4 bases and J by 0 bases, with 7 bases between the two germline ends. CDR3 protein: CASSGYSSYEQYF. The DNA of the CDR3 is TGTGCCAGCAGTGGGTACAGCTCCTACGAGCAGTACTTC.

The V call is TRBV12-3 or TRBV12-4, the J call TRBJ2-3; D call uncertain. The germline V and J ends were trimmed by 6 bases and 0 bases, with 16 bases remaining between them. The CDR3 is 16 residues long. The CDR3 loop reads CASRPGYSPSTDTQYF. DNA for the CDR3: TGTGCCAGCAGGCCGGGTTACTCGCCCAGCACAGATACGCAGTATTTT.

The chain is built from TRBV3-1 and TRBJ1-2; D uncertain. Germline V gene lookup returns CDR1 LGHDT and CDR2 YNNKEL (reference sequence). Between the trimmed V and J ends, which lost 4 bases and 1 base, there was a span of 13 bases. This CDR3 comprises 15 residues. The CDR3 is CASSLTLDFNYGYTF. CDR3 nucleotides: TGTGCCAGCAGCCTGACACTGGACTTTAACTATGGCTACACCTTC.

In DNA form, the CDR3 reads TGTGCCAGCACTCTGGGACCGAGCTCTGGGGCCAACGTCCTGACTTTC. Its translation is CASTLGPSSGANVLTF. The chain has TRBV2 and TRBJ2-6; D is tentatively TRBD1 or TRBD2 (5 bases each). This CDR3 comprises 16 residues. Germline CDR1 and CDR2: SNHLY and FYNNEI. The V end was cut by 7 bases, the J end by 0 bases, with 13 bases between.

J is TRBJ1-2 and V is TRBV12-3 or TRBV12-4, with 12 positions matching TRBD1. V shed 1 base, J shed 7 bases, and the junction held 4 bases outside the gene matches. The CDR3 is 15 residues long. The CDR3 DNA follows: TGTGCCAGCAGTTTAGGTGGGACAGGGGGCGGTGGCTACACCTTC. Translating gives CASSLGGTGGGGYTF.

This chain joins TRBV6-1 and TRBJ2-1; D may be TRBD1 or TRBD2 (5 bases each). Trimming left V 1 base short and J 9 bases short, with 10 bases between. There are 13 residues in the CDR3. CDR1 and CDR2 from the germline V gene are MNHNS and SASEGT. CDR3 sequence (DNA): TGTGCCAGCAGTGAAGTCAGGGACGGTGAGCAGTTCTTC. Its protein product is CASSEVRDGEQFF.

This clonotype was counted only a few times. The rearrangement uses TRBV7-8 and TRBJ2-7, with no clear D. This CDR3 is 12 amino acids long. Trimming removed 5 bases from V and 6 bases from J, with 11 bases in between. CDR1 and CDR2 (germline): SGHVS, FQNEAQ. Here the CDR3 reads CASSPLKIEQYF. Here the CDR3 DNA reads TGTGCCAGCAGCCCATTGAAGATCGAGCAGTACTTC.

This clonotype was seen ten or more times. The gene calls are TRBV11-2 and TRBJ2-1; tentative D call: TRBD2 (5 bases). This CDR3 has 13 residues. Germline CDR1 is SGHAT and CDR2 is FQNNGV. Trimming removed 7 bases at V and 8 bases at J, with 15 bases between. CDR3 residues: CASTPGLLDEQFF. The CDR3 nucleotides read TGTGCCAGCACCCCTGGACTCTTGGATGAGCAGTTCTTC.

The genes are TRBV5-4 and TRBJ1-4, with 7 bases aligning to TRBD1. Per the germline V gene, CDR1 is SGHNT and CDR2 is YYREEE (reference sequence). The CDR3 spans 16 residues. J lost 6 bases, V lost 4 bases, and 12 bases had no gene match. DNA for the CDR3: TGTGCCAGCAGCACCTGGGACAGCGAGAGGGATGAAAAACTGTTTTTT. Amino acid sequence: CASSTWDSERDEKLFF.

On this clonotype: A read error may be the cause here, since a much bigger clone is one base away. The genes are TRBV20-1 and TRBJ2-5, with 8 bases identical to TRBD2. This CDR3 spans 15 amino acids. Germline CDR1 DFQATT, CDR2 SNEGSKA (reference sequence). For the CDR3, the DNA is TGCAGTGCTAGAGAACAGCGGGGGATCCAAGAGACCCGGTACTTC. Amino acid sequence: CSAREQRGIQETRYF.

The chain links TRBV19 to TRBJ2-2; TRBD2 matches at 16 bases. Trimming removed 6 bases from V and 3 bases from J; junction bases left unmatched: 7. Looked up from germline, CDR1 is LNHDA and CDR2 is SQIVND (reference sequence). The length of the CDR3 is 18 residues. CDR3 sequence: CASRLGLAGGRDTGELFF. DNA of the CDR3: TGTGCCAGTAGACTGGGACTAGCGGGGGGGCGGGACACCGGGGAGCTGTTTTTT. Filled out from reference TRBV19 and TRBJ2-2, the complete variable domain reads DGGITQSPKYLFRKEGQNVTLSCEQNLNHDAMYWYRQDPGQGLRLIYYSQIVNDFQKGDIAEGYSVSREKKESFPLTVTSAQKNPTAFYLCASRLGLAGGRDTGELFFGEGSRLTVL.

This clonotype showed up just a few times. The chain links TRBV12-3 or TRBV12-4 to TRBJ2-1, with D unclear. The V end lost 4 bases, the J end lost 5 bases, and 12 bases lay between the germline ends. The CDR3 runs to 14 residues. The CDR3 here is CASSSLDLDNEQFF. The CDR3 DNA reads TGTGCCAGCAGTTCCTTAGACTTGGACAATGAGCAGTTCTTC.

This chain connects TRBV7-9 to TRBJ2-3, with a possible D match to TRBD1 (6 bases). Germline V gives CDR1 SEHNR, CDR2 FQNEAQ (reference sequence). Trimming cost V 1 base and J 3 bases, with 8 bases left between them. The CDR3 covers 14 residues. CDR3 DNA sequence: TGTGCCAGCAGCTTAGTTGGGACAACAGATACGCAGTATTTT. Translation: CASSLVGTTDTQYF.

This clonotype was recorded at least ten times. This sequence joins TRBV27 and TRBJ1-5; D call uncertain. Trimming pared 6 bases from V and 3 bases from J, leaving 12 bases between. The CDR3 has 14 residues. From germline, CDR1 is MNHEY and CDR2 SMNVEV (reference sequence). This chain's CDR3 is CASSKTDFNQPQHF. The CDR3 nucleotides read TGTGCCAGCAGCAAGACGGACTTCAATCAGCCCCAGCATTTT.

The rearrangement joins TRBV20-1 to TRBJ2-3, with D possibly TRBD2 on 7 matching bases. Germline CDR1 reads DFQATT; CDR2 reads SNEGSKA (reference sequence). This CDR3 spans 14 amino acids. The V end was cut by 0 bases, the J end by 14 bases, with 21 bases between. The CDR3 is CSARDRGPGGFGYF. DNA of the CDR3: TGCAGTGCTAGAGATCGGGGGCCGGGGGGCTTCGGGTATTTT.

This clonotype turned up a few times. In DNA form, the CDR3 reads TGTGCCAGCAGTTACAGGGACAGGTCCGCAGATACGCAGTATTTT. Its protein product is CASSYRDRSADTQYF. J is TRBJ2-3 and V is TRBV6-2 or TRBV6-3; TRBD1 aligns across 8 bases. V trimming: 2 bases; J trimming: 4 bases; junction bases outside the gene matches: 5. Looked up from germline, CDR1 is MNHEY and CDR2 is SVGEGT. The CDR3 extends over 15 amino acids.

The genes are TRBV13 and TRBJ1-1; 10 nucleotides match TRBD1. V shed 4 bases, J shed 4 bases, and the junction held 9 bases outside the gene matches. This CDR3 spans 16 amino acids. Germline V lookup: CDR1 PRHDT, CDR2 FYEKMQ (reference sequence). CDR3 nucleotides: TGTGCCAGCAGCTCCAGACAGGGGGCAGGGGGCACTGAAGCTTTCTTT. The encoded protein is CASSSRQGAGGTEAFF. The whole variable domain, remainder taken from reference TRBV13 and TRBJ1-1, is AAGVIQSPRHLIKEKRETATLKCYPIPRHDTVYWYQQGPGQDPQFLISFYEKMQSDKGSIPDRFSAQQFSDYHSELNMSSLELGDSALYFCASSSRQGAGGTEAFFGQGTRLTVV.

This clonotype was recorded at least ten times. The V call is TRBV5-1, the J call TRBJ2-3; D ambiguous. This CDR3 has 15 residues. The V gene lost 0 bases and the J gene lost 0 bases, with 8 bases spanning the gap. The germline gives CDR1 SGHRS, CDR2 YFSETQ. DNA for the CDR3: TGCGCCAGCAGCTTGGAGTCCCAGAGCACAGATACGCAGTATTTT. This translates into CASSLESQSTDTQYF.

This clonotype was picked up a small number of times. V and J are TRBV20-1 and TRBJ2-1; D gene ambiguous. Trimming stripped 3 bases from V and 6 bases from J, with 12 bases between. Germline V gene sequence: CDR1 DFQATT, CDR2 SNEGSKA (reference sequence). The CDR3 covers 13 residues. The CDR3 region has the DNA TGCAGTGCTAGTCTAGAGGCGCTCAATGAGCAGTTCTTC. Its translation: CSASLEALNEQFF.